A single sample gave rise to the 2 T cell receptor beta chains below, sequenced in a study of blood T cell repertoires in COVID-19. The repertoire was sequenced with immunoSEQ multiplex PCR; TCRdb's copy has only in-frame clones and lacks some. The table shows around 480,000 clones, with about nine tenths occurring only once. The sequenced material came from peripheral blood. The receptors were sampled from a woman aged 45 to 65 with COVID-19, enrolled during active disease.

The chain is built from TRBV5-6 and TRBJ2-7; D is possibly TRBD2 (6 bases). CDR3 length equals 14 residues. Trimming pared 3 bases from V and 2 bases from J, leaving 12 bases between. Germline CDR1 SGHDT, CDR2 YYEEEE. The CDR3: CASSSGTVPYEQYF. CDR3 sequence (DNA): TGTGCCAGCAGCTCCGGGACTGTGCCCTACGAGCAGTACTTC.

This rearrangement joins TRBV4-1 to TRBJ2-2, with D unclear. V was clipped by 2 bases and J by 0 bases, with 4 bases between them. CDR3 length: 14 amino acids. Germline V CDR1 and CDR2: MGHRA, YSYEKL. CDR3 nucleotide sequence: TGCGCCAGCAGCCAATACTCGAACACCGGGGAGCTGTTTTTT. It specifies CASSQYSNTGELFF.